A selection of T cell receptor beta chains follows, all from one sample in a study of blood T cells in healthy people across ages. In TCRdb, the 5' RACE reads were re-called with MiXCR into one record per CDR3 protein. The table has a few hundred thousand distinct CDR3 sequences, about 25% seen once. Material for sequencing was blood. These receptors came from a woman aged 70 to 79 in good health. The CDR3 runs from the conserved cysteine through the conserved F or W. The order of the fields is clone size, V gene, J gene, D gene, CDR3 protein, CDR3 DNA. A D gene is named only where the DNA matches it firmly. Only some rows state a clone size, as once, few, many or a class for expanded clones.

clone size: -
V gene: TRBV7-9
J gene: TRBJ2-7
D gene: -
CDR3 protein: CASSLGSSDEQYF
CDR3 DNA: TGTGCCAGCAGCTTAGGGAGTTCGGACGAGCAGTACTTC

clone size: -
V gene: TRBV7-2
J gene: TRBJ1-5
D gene: -
CDR3 protein: CASSPGQFRQPQHF
CDR3 DNA: TGTGCCAGCAGCCCCGGACAGTTCAGGCAGCCCCAGCATTTT

clone size: -
V gene: TRBV27
J gene: TRBJ2-1
D gene: -
CDR3 protein: CASSLGWEQANEQFF
CDR3 DNA: TGTGCCAGCAGTTTAGGGTGGGAACAGGCCAATGAGCAGTTCTTC

clone size: -
V gene: TRBV15
J gene: TRBJ2-4
D gene: -
CDR3 protein: CATSRGTGWEGKAKNIQYF
CDR3 DNA: TGTGCCACCAGCAGGGGGACAGGCTGGGAGGGGAAGGCCAAAAACATTCAGTACTTC

clone size: -
V gene: TRBV6-1
J gene: TRBJ1-2
D gene: TRBD1
CDR3 protein: CASSEGTGLYGYTF
CDR3 DNA: TGTGCCAGCAGTGAAGGGACAGGGCTCTATGGCTACACCTTC

clone size: many
V gene: TRBV6-6
J gene: TRBJ2-5
D gene: TRBD2
CDR3 protein: CASSYPRAGERETQYF
CDR3 DNA: TGTGCCAGCAGTTACCCACGAGCGGGAGAAAGGGAGACCCAGTACTTC

clone size: -
V gene: TRBV10-3
J gene: TRBJ2-3
D gene: -
CDR3 protein: CAISFGTSTDTQYF
CDR3 DNA: TGTGCCATCAGTTTCGGGACTAGCACAGATACGCAGTATTTT

clone size: -
V gene: TRBV28
J gene: TRBJ1-5
D gene: -
CDR3 protein: CASSLFRDGRSQPQHF
CDR3 DNA: TGTGCCAGCAGTTTATTCCGGGACGGCCGGAGTCAGCCCCAGCATTTT

clone size: few
V gene: TRBV5-4
J gene: TRBJ2-3
D gene: -
CDR3 protein: CASSRDTDTQYF
CDR3 DNA: TGTGCCAGCTCTCGGGACACAGATACGCAGTATTTT

clone size: many
V gene: TRBV6-6
J gene: TRBJ1-4
D gene: -
CDR3 protein: CASSYKGLDEKLFF
CDR3 DNA: TGTGCCAGCAGTTACAAGGGGCTGGATGAAAAACTGTTTTTT

clone size: few
V gene: TRBV18
J gene: TRBJ2-5
D gene: TRBD2
CDR3 protein: CASSPPGLADFQETQYF
CDR3 DNA: TGTGCCAGCTCACCACCGGGACTAGCGGATTTTCAAGAGACCCAGTACTTC

clone size: many
V gene: TRBV7-2
J gene: TRBJ2-4
D gene: -
CDR3 protein: CASSPTQIAKNIQYF
CDR3 DNA: TGTGCCAGCAGCCCAACCCAGATAGCCAAAAACATTCAGTACTTC

clone size: -
V gene: TRBV7-8
J gene: TRBJ2-5
D gene: TRBD1
CDR3 protein: CASSLFPGGETQYF
CDR3 DNA: TGTGCCAGCAGCTTATTTCCAGGGGGAGAGACCCAGTACTTC

clone size: -
V gene: TRBV9
J gene: TRBJ2-7
D gene: TRBD2
CDR3 protein: CASSVSGSPDEQYF
CDR3 DNA: TGTGCCAGCAGCGTTAGCGGGAGTCCAGACGAGCAGTACTTC

clone size: -
V gene: TRBV12-3/TRBV12-4
J gene: TRBJ1-2
D gene: TRBD1
CDR3 protein: CASGEQGSAGYTF
CDR3 DNA: TGTGCCAGCGGAGAACAGGGGTCGGCTGGCTACACCTTC

clone size: -
V gene: TRBV9
J gene: TRBJ2-1
D gene: TRBD2
CDR3 protein: CASSVIAGDWAEQFF
CDR3 DNA: TGTGCCAGCAGCGTAATTGCGGGAGATTGGGCTGAGCAGTTCTTC

clone size: -
V gene: TRBV7-3
J gene: TRBJ2-3
D gene: TRBD2
CDR3 protein: CASSSSGRSEDTQYF
CDR3 DNA: TGTGCCAGCAGCTCGAGCGGGAGGAGCGAGGATACGCAGTATTTT

clone size: -
V gene: TRBV12-5
J gene: TRBJ2-7
D gene: TRBD1
CDR3 protein: CASGFTGGHEQYF
CDR3 DNA: TGTGCTAGTGGTTTTACAGGGGGTCATGAGCAGTACTTC

clone size: -
V gene: TRBV19
J gene: TRBJ1-2
D gene: TRBD1
CDR3 protein: CASSSPDRGRGYTF
CDR3 DNA: TGTGCCAGTAGTAGCCCGGACAGGGGGCGCGGCTACACCTTC

clone size: -
V gene: TRBV4-1
J gene: TRBJ2-5
D gene: -
CDR3 protein: CASSQLIWGTQYF
CDR3 DNA: TGCGCCAGCAGCCAACTCATTTGGGGGACCCAGTACTTC

clone size: -
V gene: TRBV5-1
J gene: TRBJ2-5
D gene: -
CDR3 protein: CASAGGRGEQYF
CDR3 DNA: TGCGCCAGCGCAGGGGGCCGGGGGGAGCAGTACTTC

clone size: -
V gene: TRBV20-1
J gene: TRBJ2-3
D gene: TRBD2
CDR3 protein: CSASDLAGLTDTQYF
CDR3 DNA: TGCAGTGCTAGCGATCTAGCGGGGCTCACAGATACGCAGTATTTT

clone size: -
V gene: TRBV4-3
J gene: TRBJ2-3
D gene: -
CDR3 protein: CASSQIGGGTASTDTQYF
CDR3 DNA: TGCGCCAGCAGCCAAATAGGAGGCGGGACGGCTAGCACAGATACGCAGTATTTT

clone size: few
V gene: TRBV2
J gene: TRBJ1-2
D gene: -
CDR3 protein: CASSEIVDWGYTF
CDR3 DNA: TGTGCCAGCAGTGAAATAGTTGACTGGGGCTACACCTTC

clone size: few
V gene: TRBV5-1
J gene: TRBJ2-1
D gene: TRBD2
CDR3 protein: CASSLGSGTYNEQFF
CDR3 DNA: TGCGCCAGCAGCTTGGGTAGCGGGACGTACAATGAGCAGTTCTTC

clone size: -
V gene: TRBV20-1
J gene: TRBJ2-1
D gene: TRBD2
CDR3 protein: CSARGAASGPSNEQFF
CDR3 DNA: TGCAGTGCTAGAGGGGCGGCTAGCGGGCCGTCAAATGAGCAGTTCTTC

clone size: few
V gene: TRBV7-9
J gene: TRBJ2-5
D gene: -
CDR3 protein: CASSLALETQYF
CDR3 DNA: TGTGCCAGCAGCTTAGCGCTTGAGACCCAGTACTTC

clone size: -
V gene: TRBV2
J gene: TRBJ2-1
D gene: -
CDR3 protein: CASSDVVSYNEQFF
CDR3 DNA: TGTGCCAGCAGTGATGTGGTCTCCTACAATGAGCAGTTCTTC

clone size: few
V gene: TRBV6-5
J gene: TRBJ1-2
D gene: -
CDR3 protein: CASSPTLRSYGYTF
CDR3 DNA: TGTGCCAGCAGCCCAACTCTCCGATCCTATGGCTACACCTTC

clone size: -
V gene: TRBV3-1
J gene: TRBJ2-3
D gene: TRBD2
CDR3 protein: CASSQGRLAGLVDTQYF
CDR3 DNA: TGTGCCAGCAGCCAAGGGAGGCTAGCGGGATTGGTAGATACGCAGTATTTT

clone size: -
V gene: TRBV5-1
J gene: TRBJ2-7
D gene: -
CDR3 protein: CASSSTGGAYEQYF
CDR3 DNA: TGCGCCAGCAGCTCCACCGGGGGTGCCTACGAGCAGTACTTC

clone size: -
V gene: TRBV7-8
J gene: TRBJ2-5
D gene: TRBD2
CDR3 protein: CASSLTGGVQETQYF
CDR3 DNA: TGTGCCAGCAGCTTAACGGGGGGGGTACAAGAGACCCAGTACTTC

clone size: -
V gene: TRBV20-1
J gene: TRBJ2-4
D gene: TRBD1
CDR3 protein: CSARPTGQALAKNIQYF
CDR3 DNA: TGCAGTGCTAGGCCAACGGGACAGGCTCTAGCCAAAAACATTCAGTACTTC

clone size: -
V gene: TRBV6-2/TRBV6-3
J gene: TRBJ2-1
D gene: -
CDR3 protein: CASRGIGSYNEQFF
CDR3 DNA: TGTGCCAGCAGGGGGATTGGCTCCTACAATGAGCAGTTCTTC

clone size: many
V gene: TRBV11-2
J gene: TRBJ2-5
D gene: -
CDR3 protein: CASSLMTGAQETQYF
CDR3 DNA: TGTGCCAGCAGCCTAATGACGGGGGCCCAAGAGACCCAGTACTTC

clone size: -
V gene: TRBV14
J gene: TRBJ2-1
D gene: TRBD2
CDR3 protein: CASSQALLAGPINEQFF
CDR3 DNA: TGTGCCAGCAGCCAGGCTCTACTAGCGGGACCTATTAATGAGCAGTTCTTC

clone size: -
V gene: TRBV28
J gene: TRBJ2-1
D gene: TRBD2
CDR3 protein: CASSVSGRAINEQFF
CDR3 DNA: TGTGCCAGCAGTGTCAGCGGGAGGGCCATAAATGAGCAGTTCTTC

clone size: once
V gene: TRBV6-2/TRBV6-3
J gene: TRBJ2-5
D gene: TRBD1
CDR3 protein: CASSFFRDSGETQYF
CDR3 DNA: TGTGCCAGCAGTTTTTTCCGGGACAGCGGAGAGACCCAGTACTTC

clone size: few
V gene: TRBV5-1
J gene: TRBJ2-1
D gene: -
CDR3 protein: CASSLNSRQTSGEQFF
CDR3 DNA: TGCGCCAGCAGCTTGAATTCCCGGCAAACTTCGGGGGAGCAGTTCTTC

clone size: -
V gene: TRBV7-2
J gene: TRBJ2-7
D gene: -
CDR3 protein: CASLGGGEQYF
CDR3 DNA: TGTGCCAGCCTAGGGGGGGGCGAGCAGTACTTC

clone size: -
V gene: TRBV5-1
J gene: TRBJ2-1
D gene: TRBD1
CDR3 protein: CASSLGLGQGTILRSYNEQFF
CDR3 DNA: TGCGCCAGCAGCTTAGGACTCGGACAGGGTACAATCTTGCGCTCCTACAATGAGCAGTTCTTC

clone size: many
V gene: TRBV4-1
J gene: TRBJ1-2
D gene: -
CDR3 protein: CASSPPAGAGATYGYTF
CDR3 DNA: TGCGCCAGCAGCCCACCCGCCGGAGCAGGGGCGACCTATGGCTACACCTTC

clone size: -
V gene: TRBV24-1
J gene: TRBJ2-2
D gene: -
CDR3 protein: CATSDLRSGMEQGKTGELFF
CDR3 DNA: TGTGCCACCAGTGATTTGCGCTCAGGGATGGAGCAGGGGAAGACCGGGGAGCTGTTTTTT

clone size: many
V gene: TRBV11-2
J gene: TRBJ2-4
D gene: TRBD2
CDR3 protein: CASSLGGLNIQYF
CDR3 DNA: TGTGCCAGCAGCCTCGGGGGGTTGAACATTCAGTACTTC

clone size: few
V gene: TRBV28
J gene: TRBJ2-1
D gene: -
CDR3 protein: CASSLGDLQTSSYNEQFF
CDR3 DNA: TGTGCCAGCAGTTTGGGGGACCTACAAACGAGCTCCTACAATGAGCAGTTCTTC

clone size: -
V gene: TRBV29-1
J gene: TRBJ1-2
D gene: TRBD1
CDR3 protein: CSVGGQGRGYTF
CDR3 DNA: TGCAGCGTTGGAGGACAGGGCCGGGGCTACACCTTC

clone size: -
V gene: TRBV6-1
J gene: TRBJ2-7
D gene: -
CDR3 protein: CASSESQGRSYEQYF
CDR3 DNA: TGTGCCAGCAGTGAGAGTCAGGGAAGGTCCTACGAGCAGTACTTC

clone size: -
V gene: TRBV28
J gene: TRBJ1-1
D gene: -
CDR3 protein: CASSLLDGMGRTEAFF
CDR3 DNA: TGTGCCAGCAGTTTGCTGGACGGGATGGGGCGGACTGAAGCTTTCTTT

clone size: -
V gene: TRBV4-3
J gene: TRBJ2-1
D gene: -
CDR3 protein: CASSQERGRNNEQFF
CDR3 DNA: TGCGCCAGCAGCCAAGAACGTGGAAGGAACAATGAGCAGTTCTTC

clone size: few
V gene: TRBV5-1
J gene: TRBJ1-1
D gene: TRBD1
CDR3 protein: CASSFLSGGTEAFF
CDR3 DNA: TGCGCCAGCAGCTTTTTGTCAGGGGGCACTGAAGCTTTCTTT

clone size: few
V gene: TRBV2
J gene: TRBJ2-5
D gene: -
CDR3 protein: CASSESIGIQETQYF
CDR3 DNA: TGTGCCAGCAGTGAAAGCATTGGGATACAAGAGACCCAGTACTTC

clone size: -
V gene: TRBV20-1
J gene: TRBJ1-1
D gene: TRBD1
CDR3 protein: CSARGSGQGIEAFF
CDR3 DNA: TGCAGTGCTAGGGGGTCGGGACAGGGAATTGAAGCTTTCTTT

clone size: -
V gene: TRBV14
J gene: TRBJ2-1
D gene: TRBD2
CDR3 protein: CASSQDSGLAGTHNEQFF
CDR3 DNA: TGTGCCAGCAGCCAAGATTCGGGATTAGCGGGAACCCACAATGAGCAGTTCTTC

clone size: -
V gene: TRBV5-4
J gene: TRBJ2-5
D gene: TRBD1
CDR3 protein: CASSPGTGGLETQYF
CDR3 DNA: TGTGCCAGCAGCCCCGGGACAGGGGGATTGGAGACCCAGTACTTC

clone size: -
V gene: TRBV5-1
J gene: TRBJ2-5
D gene: TRBD2
CDR3 protein: CASTSGRHQETQYF
CDR3 DNA: TGCGCCAGCACTAGCGGGAGGCATCAAGAGACCCAGTACTTC